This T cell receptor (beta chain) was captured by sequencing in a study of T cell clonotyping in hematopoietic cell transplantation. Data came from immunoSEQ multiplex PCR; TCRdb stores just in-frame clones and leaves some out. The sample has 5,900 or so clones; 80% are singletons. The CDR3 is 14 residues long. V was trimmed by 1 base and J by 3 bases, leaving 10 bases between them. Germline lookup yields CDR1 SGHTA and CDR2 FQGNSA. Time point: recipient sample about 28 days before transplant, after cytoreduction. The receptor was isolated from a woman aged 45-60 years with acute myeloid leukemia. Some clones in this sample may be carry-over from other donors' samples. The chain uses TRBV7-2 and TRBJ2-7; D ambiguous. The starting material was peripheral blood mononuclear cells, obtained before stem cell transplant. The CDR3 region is CASSLGRSNYEQYF. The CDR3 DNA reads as TGTGCCAGCAGCTTAGGGAGATCCAACTACGAGCAGTACTTC.